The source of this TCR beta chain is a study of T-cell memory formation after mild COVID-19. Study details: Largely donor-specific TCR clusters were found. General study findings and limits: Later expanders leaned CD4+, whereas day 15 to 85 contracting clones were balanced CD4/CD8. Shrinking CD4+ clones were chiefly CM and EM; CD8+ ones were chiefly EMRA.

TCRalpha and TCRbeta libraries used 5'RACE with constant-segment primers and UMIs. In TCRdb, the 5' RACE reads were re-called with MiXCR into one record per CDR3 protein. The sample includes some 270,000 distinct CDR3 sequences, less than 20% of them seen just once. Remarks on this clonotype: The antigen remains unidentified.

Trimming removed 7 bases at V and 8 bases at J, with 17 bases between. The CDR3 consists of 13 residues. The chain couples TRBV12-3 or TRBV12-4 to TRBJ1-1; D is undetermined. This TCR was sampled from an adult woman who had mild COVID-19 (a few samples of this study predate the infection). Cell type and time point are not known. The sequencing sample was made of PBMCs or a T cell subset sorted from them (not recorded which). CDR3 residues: CASKPGLGREAFF. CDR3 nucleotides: TGTGCCAGCAAACCAGGTCTCGGCCGGGAAGCTTTCTTT.